This passage covers 23 T cell receptor beta chains from one sample sequenced in a study of pediatric ulcerative colitis. One to two pinch biopsies were taken from the rectum during colonoscopy. Using immunoSEQ multiplex PCR, the repertoire was profiled, and TCRdb retains in-frame clones only, with some absent. The sample carries 20,000 to 25,000 clones, approximately 74% recorded once. Sequencing input: gut tissue. These receptor sequences come from a boy between 10 and 17 years old with severe ulcerative colitis.

Remarks on this clone: One end of the junction does not line up with germline, which may come from a read error. The chain has TRBV18 and TRBJ1-5, with D tentatively TRBD1 (5 bases). Germline assignment: CDR1 KGHSH and CDR2 LQKENI. The CDR3 consists of 16 residues. Here the CDR3 DNA reads TGTGCCAGCGCACCCTCCCTTCATGGGGCCGATCAGCCCCAGCATTTT. It translates to CASAPSLHGADQPQHF.

CDR3 sequence: CASSLVLQRGWETQYF. The CDR3 DNA reads as TGTGCCAGCAGCTTAGTACTGCAGCGAGGATGGGAGACCCAGTACTTC. The chain has TRBV7-9 and TRBJ2-5; D is ambiguous. CDR1 and CDR2 (germline): SEHNR, FQNEAQ (reference sequence). This CDR3 has 16 amino acids. Between the trimmed V and J ends, which lost 1 base and 5 bases, there was a span of 17 bases.

The chain couples TRBV2 to TRBJ2-7, with D maybe TRBD2 (5 bases). This CDR3 is built from 14 residues. Germline CDR1 SNHLY, CDR2 FYNNEI. Trimming shortened V by 4 bases and J by 2 bases, and 12 bases separated the two germline ends. The CDR3 DNA is TGTGCCAGCAGTGGCGCATTGACTACCTACGAGCAGTACTTC. It translates to CASSGALTTYEQYF.

This clone was observed a handful of times. The chain carries TRBV30 and TRBJ1-2, with D possibly TRBD1 on 6 matching bases. The V end lost 1 base, the J end lost 7 bases, and 13 bases lay between the germline ends. Germline V CDR1 and CDR2: GTSNPN, SVGIG (reference sequence). The CDR3 spans 13 residues. The CDR3 is CAWSDAGAIGYTF. DNA for the CDR3: TGTGCCTGGAGTGATGCAGGGGCGATTGGCTACACCTTC. Full variable domain (remainder filled in from reference TRBV30 and TRBJ1-2): SQTIHQWPATLVQPVGSPLSLECTVEGTSNPNLYWYRQAAGRGLQLLFYSVGIGQISSEVPQNLSASRPQDRQFILSSKKLLLSDSGFYLCAWSDAGAIGYTFGSGTRLTVV.

Within the sample, this clone is medium-sized. The gene calls are TRBV5-8 and TRBJ1-5; a weak D match, TRBD1 (5 bases). The germline V gene encodes CDR1 SGHTS and CDR2 YDEGEE. V dropped 4 bases and J dropped 0 bases, with 11 bases sitting between them. The CDR3 covers 15 residues. The CDR3 is CASSPGTYSNQPQHF. CDR3 coding DNA: TGTGCCAGCAGCCCCGGGACGTATAGCAATCAGCCCCAGCATTTT.

This clone turned up a few times. The J gene is TRBJ2-2, the V gene TRBV7-9, with TRBD1 identical over 10 bases. Germline CDR1 SEHNR, CDR2 FQNEAQ (reference sequence). The CDR3 length is 14 residues. With 5 bases clipped from V and 5 bases from J, the junction kept 2 bases outside the gene matches. The CDR3 is CASSPGQGTGELFF. CDR3 nucleotide sequence: TGTGCCAGCAGCCCGGGACAGGGGACCGGGGAGCTGTTTTTT.

This chain connects TRBV4-2 to TRBJ2-2; the D gene could be TRBD1 or TRBD2 (5 bases each). Looked up from germline, CDR1 is LGHNA and CDR2 is YNFKEQ. The CDR3 extends over 16 amino acids. Trimming removed 0 bases from V and 4 bases from J, with 12 bases in between. The CDR3 coding sequence is TGTGCCAGCAGCCAAGAGACGGGGCTGACCACCGGGGAGCTGTTTTTT. Its protein product is CASSQETGLTTGELFF.

CDR3 loop: CASSRLRDGSYEQYF. CDR3 sequence (DNA): TGCGCCAGCAGTCGGCTTCGGGACGGCTCCTACGAGCAGTACTTC. The rearrangement uses TRBV10-1 and TRBJ2-7, with D tentatively TRBD1 or TRBD2 (5 bases each). This CDR3 has 15 residues. Trimming took 5 bases from V and 0 from J, leaving 14 bases between them. In germline, CDR1 is WNHNN, CDR2 SYGVQD (reference sequence).

J is TRBJ1-1 and V is TRBV4-3; D gene uncertain. Germline V gene lookup returns CDR1 LGHNA and CDR2 YSLEER. V lost 0 bases to trimming and J lost 11 bases, with 16 bases between them. CDR3 length: 14 amino acids. The CDR3 DNA follows: TGCGCCAGCAGCCAAGACGTCTACAGCCTTCGGGCTTTCTTT. The encoded protein is CASSQDVYSLRAFF.

The chain couples TRBV4-1 to TRBJ1-1; the D is unclear. Trimming stripped 4 bases from V and 4 bases from J, with 19 bases between. Germline CDR1 and CDR2: MGHRA and YSYEKL. CDR3 length: 16 residues. The CDR3 here is CASSPAGFEPGTEAFF. The CDR3 DNA reads TGCGCCAGCAGCCCGGCGGGGTTTGAGCCAGGCACTGAAGCTTTCTTT.

The chain recombines TRBV10-3 with TRBJ2-3, with 8 bases matching TRBD2. The germline V gene has CDR1 ENHRY and CDR2 SYGVKD. This CDR3 has 15 amino acids. The V gene end was trimmed by 3 bases and the J gene end by 4 bases; junction bases not matched to a gene: 6. Here the CDR3 reads CAISDAGGRADTQYF. For the CDR3, the DNA is TGTGCCATCAGTGATGCGGGAGGTCGGGCAGATACGCAGTATTTT.

The rearrangement joins TRBV9 to TRBJ2-1; D is uncertain. V was clipped by 3 bases and J by 8 bases, with 15 bases between them. The CDR3 is 14 residues long. Per the germline V gene, CDR1 is SGDLS and CDR2 is YYNGEE. CDR3 protein: CASSAQLVSYEQFF. CDR3 nucleotide sequence: TGTGCCAGCAGCGCGCAGTTGGTTTCGTATGAGCAGTTCTTC.

This clone turned up a few times. The chain carries TRBV6-1 and TRBJ2-5; D unresolved. Trimming shortened V by 4 bases and J by 4 bases, and 19 bases separated the two germline ends. Germline-derived CDR1 and CDR2 are MNHNS and SASEGT. CDR3 length equals 16 residues. The CDR3 nucleotides are TGTGCCAGCAGTGCCGTCGGCGGAATGGGTAGAGAGACCCAGTACTTC. Translation gives CASSAVGGMGRETQYF.

This clone has more than one count but fewer than ten. V usage is TRBV2 and J usage is TRBJ1-2; D is undetermined. The CDR3 covers 11 residues. V was shortened by 3 bases and J by 13 bases, with 12 bases between the two germline ends. Germline assignment: CDR1 SNHLY and CDR2 FYNNEI. The CDR3, as DNA: TGTGCCAGCAGTGACCCCTTCCAGGTCACCTTC. This gives the protein CASSDPFQVTF.

This rearrangement joins TRBV10-2 to TRBJ2-7; a weak D match, TRBD2 (5 bases). Trimming took off 7 bases at V and 3 bases at J, with 13 bases between the two ends. The V gene's germline CDR1 is WSHSY and CDR2 SAAADI. This CDR3 spans 13 amino acids. The CDR3 DNA follows: TGCGCCAGCACCGTTCTCCGGGGCTACGAGCAGTACTTC. This encodes CASTVLRGYEQYF.

This chain links TRBV10-1 with TRBJ1-1; D ambiguous. With 2 bases removed from V and 1 base from J, the gap between germline ends came to 5 bases. The CDR3 is made up of 13 amino acids. Germline CDR1 WNHNN, CDR2 SYGVQD (reference sequence). The CDR3 DNA reads as TGCGCCAGCAGTGAGGGATCGAACACTGAAGCTTTCTTT. It codes for CASSEGSNTEAFF.

The chain joins TRBV4-2 to TRBJ1-2; the match to TRBD1 covers 8 bases. This CDR3 has 14 amino acids. Germline CDR1 LGHNA, CDR2 YNFKEQ. J was trimmed by 7 bases and V by 6 bases; bases with no gene match: 10. This CDR3 reads CASSQRDRGSGYTF. DNA of the CDR3: TGTGCCAGCAGTCAGCGTGACAGGGGCTCTGGCTACACCTTC.

This chain joins TRBV30 and TRBJ2-5, with D tentatively TRBD1 (6 bases). CDR3 length: 15 residues. Germline V lookup: CDR1 GTSNPN, CDR2 SVGIG (reference sequence). V was pared by 5 bases and J by 5 bases, with 21 bases between. The CDR3 region has the DNA TGTGCCTGGGAACGCAGGGGCCCTTCGGGGGAGACCCAGTACTTC. Translating gives CAWERRGPSGETQYF.

V is TRBV11-1 and J is TRBJ2-7, with 8 positions matching TRBD2. The CDR3 has 15 residues. In germline, CDR1 is SGHAT, CDR2 FQDESV (reference sequence). V lost 6 bases, J lost 0 bases, and 7 bases stayed unmatched. This chain's CDR3 is CASSSLAGNSYEQYF. The CDR3 nucleotides are TGTGCCAGCAGTTCATTAGCGGGAAACTCCTACGAGCAGTACTTC. The complete variable domain, with remaining parts taken from reference TRBV11-1 and TRBJ2-7, reads EAEVAQSPRYKITEKSQAVAFWCDPISGHATLYWYRQILGQGPELLVQFQDESVVDDSQLPKDRFSAERLKGVDSTLKIQPAELGDSAMYLCASSSLAGNSYEQYFGPGTRLTVT.

The genes are TRBV19 and TRBJ1-1, with 9 bases fitting TRBD1. This CDR3 has 14 amino acids. The V segment lost 6 bases and the J segment 11 bases; nucleotides outside the gene matches: 13. Germline V gene data show CDR1 as LNHDA and CDR2 as SQIVND (reference sequence). The CDR3 DNA reads as TGTGCCAGTAGCCCCGGACAGGGGAGATCTTCGGCTTTCTTT. Translated, it gives CASSPGQGRSSAFF.

The chain combines TRBV29-1 with TRBJ2-5; the match to TRBD2 covers 15 bases. The CDR3 loop spans 15 amino acids. Germline V gives CDR1 SQVTM, CDR2 ANQGSEA. Trimming at V came to 6 bases and at J to 5 bases, leaving 7 bases not matched to a gene. The CDR3 DNA sequence: TGCAGCGTGACGGGACTAGCGGGGGGATTGGAGACCCAGTACTTC. Translated, it gives CSVTGLAGGLETQYF.

V is TRBV6-5 and J is TRBJ1-2, with D uncertain. The germline CDR1 and CDR2 sequences are MNHEY and SVGAGI. The CDR3 is 11 amino acids. The V gene lost 6 bases and the J gene lost 7 bases, with 9 bases spanning the gap. Written as DNA, the CDR3 is TGTGCCAGCAGAGAGAGGGCTGGCTACACCTTC. Residues: CASRERAGYTF.

CDR3 sequence: CASSQDFRRANEKLFF. CDR3 in DNA: TGTGCCAGCAGCCAAGATTTCCGTCGGGCTAATGAAAAACTGTTTTTT. The chain recombines TRBV14 with TRBJ1-4, with D unresolved. Germline V lookup: CDR1 SGHDN, CDR2 FVKESK. The CDR3 consists of 16 residues. V dropped 0 bases and J dropped 3 bases, with 11 bases sitting between them.